This T cell receptor beta chain appears in the sequencing data of a study of blood T cells in healthy people across ages. Study-wide findings and caveats: Estimated diversity that came from one million T cells was considered an underestimate. Among T cells, TCR beta diversity per million cells dropped roughly linearly as age rose.

Sample-barcoded 5' priming and a J-beta primer mix drove a second PCR of 7 to 11 cycles. There were at least 2.5 million CDR3-containing paired-end reads obtained from each sample. TCRdb fed the 5' RACE reads into MiXCR, producing one record per CDR3 protein. The repertoire includes about 1.1 million distinct CDR3 sequences, less than 45% of them detected once, and over 10% sits in the top ten. This clonotype was found many times. Antigen unknown. Per germline, CDR1 SNHLY and CDR2 FYNNEI. V gave up 5 bases and J gave up 5 bases, with 6 bases separating them. The CDR3 consists of 11 residues. The TCR originated in a man aged 18-30 years in good health. The sample was blood. The chain uses TRBV2 and TRBJ1-1; D gene unclear. The CDR3 sequence: CASSWDTEAFF. The CDR3 DNA follows: TGTGCCAGCAGTTGGGATACTGAAGCTTTCTTT. Using reference TRBV2 and TRBJ1-1 for the parts outside the CDR3, the full variable domain is EPEVTQTPSHQVTQMGQEVILRCVPISNHLYFYWYRQILGQKVEFLVSFYNNEISEKSEIFDDQFSVERPDGSNFTLKIRSTKLEDSAMYFCASSWDTEAFFGQGTRLTVV.